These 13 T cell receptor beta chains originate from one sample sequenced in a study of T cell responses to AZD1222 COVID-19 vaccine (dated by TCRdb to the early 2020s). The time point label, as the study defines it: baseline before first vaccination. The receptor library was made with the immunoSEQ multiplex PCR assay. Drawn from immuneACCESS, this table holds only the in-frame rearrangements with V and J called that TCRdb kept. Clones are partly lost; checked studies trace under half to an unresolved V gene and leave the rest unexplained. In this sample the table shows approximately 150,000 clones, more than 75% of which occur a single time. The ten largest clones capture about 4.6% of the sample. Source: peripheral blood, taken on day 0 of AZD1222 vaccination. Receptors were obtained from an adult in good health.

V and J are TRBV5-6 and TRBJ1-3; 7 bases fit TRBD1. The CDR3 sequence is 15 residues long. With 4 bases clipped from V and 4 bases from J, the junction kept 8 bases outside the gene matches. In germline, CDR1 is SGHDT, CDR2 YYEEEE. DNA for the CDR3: TGTGCCAGCAGCCGGAGGACAGGAGCCGGAAACACCATATATTTT. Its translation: CASSRRTGAGNTIYF.

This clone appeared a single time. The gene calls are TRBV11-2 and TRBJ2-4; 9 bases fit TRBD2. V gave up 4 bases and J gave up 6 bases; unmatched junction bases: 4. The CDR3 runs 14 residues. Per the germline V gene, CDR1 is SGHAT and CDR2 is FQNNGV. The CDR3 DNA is TGTGCCAGCAGCTCCGGACTAGCGTCAAACATTCAGTACTTC. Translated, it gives CASSSGLASNIQYF. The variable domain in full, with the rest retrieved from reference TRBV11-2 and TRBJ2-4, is EAGVAQSPRYKIIEKRQSVAFWCNPISGHATLYWYQQILGQGPKLLIQFQNNGVVDDSQLPKDRFSAERLKGVDSTLKIQPAKLEDSAVYLCASSSGLASNIQYFGAGTRLSVL.

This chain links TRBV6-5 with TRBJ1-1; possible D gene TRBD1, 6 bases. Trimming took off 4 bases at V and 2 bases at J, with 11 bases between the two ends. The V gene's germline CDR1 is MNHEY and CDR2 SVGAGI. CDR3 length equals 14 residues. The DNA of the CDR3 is TGTGCCAGCAGTTCGTACAGGGTAAACACTGAAGCTTTCTTT. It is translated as CASSSYRVNTEAFF.

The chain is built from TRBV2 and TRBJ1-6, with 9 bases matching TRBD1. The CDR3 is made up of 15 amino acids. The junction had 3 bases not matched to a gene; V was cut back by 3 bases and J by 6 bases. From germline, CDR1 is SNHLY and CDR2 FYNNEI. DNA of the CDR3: TGTGCCAGCAGTGAGGGACAGGGTGTTAATTCACCCCTCCACTTT. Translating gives CASSEGQGVNSPLHF.

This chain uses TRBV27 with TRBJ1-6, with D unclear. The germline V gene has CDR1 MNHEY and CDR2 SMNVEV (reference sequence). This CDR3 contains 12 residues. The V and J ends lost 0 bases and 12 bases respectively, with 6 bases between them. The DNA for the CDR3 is TGTGCCAGCAGTTTATCGGGCCAACCCCTCCACTTT. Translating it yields CASSLSGQPLHF.

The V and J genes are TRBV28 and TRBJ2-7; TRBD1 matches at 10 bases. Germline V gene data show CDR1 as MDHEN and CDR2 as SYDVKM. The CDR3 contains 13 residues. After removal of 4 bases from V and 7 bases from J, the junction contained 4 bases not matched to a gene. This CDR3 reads CASSSGTGVEQYF. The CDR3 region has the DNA TGTGCCAGCAGTTCCGGGACAGGGGTTGAGCAGTACTTC.

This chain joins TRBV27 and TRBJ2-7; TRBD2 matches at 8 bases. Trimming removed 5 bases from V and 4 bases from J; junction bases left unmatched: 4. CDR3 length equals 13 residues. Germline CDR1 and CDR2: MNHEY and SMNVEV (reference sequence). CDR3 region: CASSTSGVYEQYF. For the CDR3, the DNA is TGTGCCAGCAGTACTAGCGGAGTGTACGAGCAGTACTTC.

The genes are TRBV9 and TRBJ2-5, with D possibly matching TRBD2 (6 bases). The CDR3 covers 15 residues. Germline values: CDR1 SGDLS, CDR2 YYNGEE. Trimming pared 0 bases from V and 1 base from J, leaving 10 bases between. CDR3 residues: CASSVGVAVQETQYF. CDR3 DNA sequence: TGTGCCAGCAGCGTAGGGGTAGCGGTCCAAGAGACCCAGTACTTC.

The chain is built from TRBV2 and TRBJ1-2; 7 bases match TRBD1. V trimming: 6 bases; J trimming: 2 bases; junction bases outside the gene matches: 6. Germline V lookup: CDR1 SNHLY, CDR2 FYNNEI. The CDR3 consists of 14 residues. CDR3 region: CASRRTGANYGYTF. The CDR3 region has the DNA TGTGCCAGCAGACGGACAGGAGCCAACTATGGCTACACCTTC. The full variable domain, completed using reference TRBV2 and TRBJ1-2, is EPEVTQTPSHQVTQMGQEVILRCVPISNHLYFYWYRQILGQKVEFLVSFYNNEISEKSEIFDDQFSVERPDGSNFTLKIRSTKLEDSAMYFCASRRTGANYGYTFGSGTRLTVV.

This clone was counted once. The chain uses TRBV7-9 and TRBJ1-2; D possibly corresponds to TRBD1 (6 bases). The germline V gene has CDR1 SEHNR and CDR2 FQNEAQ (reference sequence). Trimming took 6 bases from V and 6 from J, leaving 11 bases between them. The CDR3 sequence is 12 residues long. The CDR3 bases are TGTGCCAGCAGTCGGCGGGACAATGGCTACACCTTC. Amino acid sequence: CASSRRDNGYTF.

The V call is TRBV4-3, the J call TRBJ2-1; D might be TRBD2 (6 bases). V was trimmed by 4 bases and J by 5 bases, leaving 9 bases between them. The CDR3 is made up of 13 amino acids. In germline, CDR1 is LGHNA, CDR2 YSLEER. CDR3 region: CASSPGGDNEQFF. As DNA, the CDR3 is TGCGCCAGCAGCCCAGGAGGGGACAATGAGCAGTTCTTC.

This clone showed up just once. CDR3: CASKGGSGTQYF. The CDR3 DNA reads as TGTGCCTCGAAAGGGGGGTCGGGGACCCAGTACTTC. The chain carries TRBV30 and TRBJ2-5; perhaps D is TRBD1 or TRBD2 (6 bases each). The germline CDR1 and CDR2 sequences are GTSNPN and SVGIG (reference sequence). The ends were cut back, 7 bases at V and 7 bases at J, with 16 bases in the middle. The CDR3 totals 12 residues.

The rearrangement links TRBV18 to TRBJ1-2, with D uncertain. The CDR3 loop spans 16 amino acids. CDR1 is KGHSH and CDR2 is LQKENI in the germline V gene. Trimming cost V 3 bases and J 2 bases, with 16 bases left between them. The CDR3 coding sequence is TGTGCCAGCTCACCTACCTCCTCCACAGTAAACTATGGCTACACCTTC. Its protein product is CASSPTSSTVNYGYTF.